Listed below are T cell receptor beta chains from one sample, sequenced in a study of graft-versus-host responses after intestinal transplantation. Sequencing used immunoSEQ multiplex PCR; TCRdb keeps in-frame clones, though not all of them. The sample has under 45,000 clones; over 90% are singletons. Sequences were derived from PBMCs, sampled 734 days after intestinal transplantation. These receptors all stem from a human patient who received an intestinal transplant, so some T cells may come from the graft donor. Each CDR3 is given with its conserved first and last residue. The D gene is left open where the match is weak. Size values are once, few and many counts, or a class for expanded clones, and some rows have none.

V gene	J gene	D gene	clone size	CDR3 protein	CDR3 DNA
TRBV30	TRBJ2-2	-	-	CAWSVMRPSGELFF	TGTGCCTGGAGTGTTATGCGTCCCTCCGGGGAGCTGTTTTTT
TRBV12-1	TRBJ1-1	-	-	CASSDGRQGGAMNTEAFF	TGTGCCAGCAGCGATGGAAGGCAGGGGGGCGCCATGAACACTGAAGCTTTCTTT
TRBV7-9	TRBJ2-5	TRBD1	-	CASSLPTGEVMAQYF	TGTGCCAGCAGCTTACCGACAGGGGAGGTAATGGCCCAGTACTTC
TRBV4-1	TRBJ2-7	-	-	CASSQEHTSSYEQYF	TGCGCCAGCAGCCAAGAACACACTAGCTCCTACGAGCAGTACTTC
TRBV4-1	TRBJ1-1	-	-	CASSQAYNNRNTEAFF	TGCGCCAGCAGCCAAGCCTATAATAACAGGAACACTGAAGCTTTCTTT
TRBV10-3	TRBJ2-7	-	-	CASSEGDTSYEQYF	TGTGCCAGCAGTGAAGGGGACACCTCCTACGAGCAGTACTTC
TRBV5-6	TRBJ2-1	-	-	CASSYSGNEQFF	TGTGCCAGCAGCTATAGTGGGAATGAGCAGTTCTTC
TRBV9	TRBJ2-7	-	-	CASSARAFSYEQYF	TGTGCCAGCAGCGCCAGGGCATTCTCCTACGAGCAGTACTTC
TRBV30	TRBJ2-3	-	-	CAWSLGSTDTQYF	TGTGCCTGGTCACTAGGTAGCACAGATACGCAGTATTTT
TRBV5-1	TRBJ2-1	-	-	CASSLGGTGYRTNEQFF	TGCGCCAGCAGCTTAGGGGGTACAGGGTATAGGACCAATGAGCAGTTCTTC
TRBV29-1	TRBJ2-7	-	-	CSVEDLRGRVSYEQYF	TGCAGCGTTGAAGATCTTAGGGGACGCGTCTCCTACGAGCAGTACTTC
TRBV2	TRBJ1-5	TRBD1	-	CASSRDSSNQPQHF	TGTGCCAGCAGTAGGGACAGTAGCAATCAGCCCCAGCATTTT
TRBV27	TRBJ1-6	-	-	CASSLSWGYNSPLHF	TGTGCCAGCAGTTTATCGTGGGGGTATAATTCACCCCTCCACTTT
TRBV5-4	TRBJ2-3	-	-	CASSSPPSPDTQYF	TGTGCCAGCAGCTCCCCTCCCAGCCCAGATACGCAGTATTTT
TRBV5-6	TRBJ2-7	TRBD2	once	CASSLRTSGGSFDEQYF	TGTGCCAGCAGCCTACGGACTAGCGGGGGGTCGTTTGACGAGCAGTACTTC
TRBV5-6	TRBJ1-2	TRBD1	-	CASSLGTGWGGYTF	TGTGCCAGCAGCTTGGGGACAGGGTGGGGCGGCTACACCTTC
TRBV27	TRBJ1-5	-	-	CASGGYSNQPQHF	TGTGCCAGCGGGGGGTATAGCAATCAGCCCCAGCATTTT
TRBV7-9	TRBJ2-2	-	-	CASSQVRAINTGELFF	TGTGCCAGCAGCCAGGTCCGGGCCATAAACACCGGGGAGCTGTTTTTT
TRBV15	TRBJ2-5	-	-	CATSPQTTQETQYF	TGTGCCACCAGCCCCCAGACCACCCAAGAGACCCAGTACTTC
TRBV28	TRBJ1-1	-	-	CASLRLRNTEAFF	TGTGCCAGCCTCCGGCTCCGGAACACTGAAGCTTTCTTT
TRBV5-1	TRBJ2-7	TRBD1	-	CASSAGGSYEQYF	TGCGCCAGCAGCGCAGGGGGCTCCTACGAGCAGTACTTC
TRBV6-6	TRBJ1-4	-	-	CASRNPRSRKLFF	TGTGCCAGCAGAAACCCCAGATCGAGAAAACTGTTTTTT
TRBV10-3	TRBJ2-6	-	-	CAISVIQDSGANVLTF	TGTGCCATCAGTGTTATACAGGACTCTGGGGCCAACGTCCTGACTTTC
TRBV7-9	TRBJ1-1	-	-	CASSLSYRDTEAFF	TGTGCCAGCAGCTTATCATACAGGGACACTGAAGCTTTCTTT
TRBV27	TRBJ1-4	TRBD1	-	CASSFSVTGDEKLFF	TGTGCCAGCAGTTTCTCTGTGACAGGGGACGAAAAACTGTTTTTT
TRBV5-6	TRBJ2-7	TRBD1	-	CASSLVGTGLYEQYF	TGTGCCAGCAGCTTGGTCGGGACAGGGCTCTACGAGCAGTACTTC
TRBV5-1	TRBJ1-6	TRBD1	-	CASSLVGQPPLHF	TGCGCCAGCAGCTTGGTGGGACAGCCACCCCTCCACTTT
TRBV2	TRBJ2-1	-	-	CASSLDGYNEQFF	TGTGCCAGCAGCCTCGATGGTTACAATGAGCAGTTCTTC
TRBV11-3	TRBJ2-1	TRBD2	-	CASRGLAGGSYLNEQFF	TGTGCCAGCAGGGGACTAGCGGGGGGATCCTACCTCAATGAGCAGTTCTTC
TRBV5-4	TRBJ1-3	-	-	CASSLQGRRDTIYF	TGTGCCAGCAGCTTACAGGGAAGGAGAGACACCATATATTTT
TRBV14	TRBJ1-1	-	-	CASSLLSGRNTEAFF	TGTGCCAGCAGCCTATTATCAGGGCGGAACACTGAAGCTTTCTTT
TRBV6-5	TRBJ2-5	-	-	CASMQSYQVETQYF	TGTGCCAGCATGCAGTCCTACCAAGTGGAGACCCAGTACTTC
TRBV5-1	TRBJ1-1	-	-	CASSLIVGDTEAFF	TGCGCCAGCAGCTTGATCGTGGGGGACACTGAAGCTTTCTTT
TRBV5-1	TRBJ2-3	TRBD2	-	CASSLEAGDTDTQYF	TGCGCCAGCAGCTTGGAAGCGGGGGACACAGATACGCAGTATTTT
TRBV16	TRBJ2-7	TRBD2	-	CASSQSWLAESEQYF	TGTGCCAGCAGCCAATCTTGGCTAGCGGAAAGCGAGCAGTACTTC
TRBV7-3	TRBJ2-3	-	-	CASSLMGEGLDTQYF	TGTGCCAGCAGCTTAATGGGAGAAGGACTGGATACGCAGTATTTT
TRBV27	TRBJ2-7	TRBD2	-	CASSLSGLVSYYEQYF	TGTGCCAGCAGTTTATCGGGACTAGTGTCGTACTACGAGCAGTACTTC
TRBV4-2	TRBJ2-3	-	-	CASSQGTGTGDTQYF	TGTGCCAGCAGCCAAGGGACTGGAACGGGCGATACGCAGTATTTT
TRBV11-2	TRBJ1-2	-	-	CASSTGPSYGYTF	TGTGCCAGCAGCACAGGACCTTCCTATGGCTACACCTTC
TRBV4-1	TRBJ2-3	-	-	CASSQEASTDTQYF	TGCGCCAGCAGCCAAGAGGCTAGCACAGATACGCAGTATTTT
TRBV25-1	TRBJ2-2	-	-	CASSGLTGELFF	TGTGCCAGCAGTGGACTTACCGGGGAGCTGTTTTTT
TRBV6-6	TRBJ2-7	-	-	CASRDRRYEQYF	TGTGCCAGCAGGGACCGCCGGTACGAGCAGTACTTC
TRBV18	TRBJ1-3	-	-	CASSPRVPSGNTIYF	TGTGCCAGCTCACCACGAGTGCCCTCTGGAAACACCATATATTTT